The 10 T cell receptor beta chains reported below all come from one sample, sequenced in a study of T-cell reconstitution after alpha-beta-depleted transplantation in children. Researchers prepared the TCRbeta library using unique molecular identifiers, the study reports. A single record per CDR3 protein comes from TCRdb applying MiXCR to the PCR reads. The data contain 150,000 to 250,000 distinct CDR3 sequences, 6.3% of them singletons. Sequences were derived from PBMCs, sampled before TCRalphabeta/CD19-depleted stem cell transplant. The receptors come from a girl less than two years old with combined immunodeficiency, due to receive a stem cell transplant.

This clonotype was picked up many times. The chain joins TRBV12-3 or TRBV12-4 to TRBJ2-5; no definite D call. The CDR3 length is 12 residues. With 6 bases removed from V and 4 bases from J, the gap between germline ends came to 9 bases. CDR3 loop: CASSRTGETQYF. The CDR3 DNA sequence: TGTGCCAGCAGCCGTACGGGAGAGACCCAGTACTTC.

The rearrangement links TRBV20-1 to TRBJ2-3; D not resolved. Trimming removed 6 bases from V and 0 bases from J, with 10 bases in between. This CDR3 comprises 13 residues. CDR1 and CDR2 (germline): DFQATT, SNEGSKA (reference sequence). CDR3 DNA sequence: TGCAGTGCCCCCCGGGTTAGCACAGATACGCAGTATTTT. As protein: CSAPRVSTDTQYF.

This clonotype was found many times. The V call is TRBV4-2, the J call TRBJ2-7; no definite D call. Germline CDR1 LGHNA, CDR2 YNFKEQ. Trimming stripped 4 bases from V and 4 bases from J, with 11 bases between. The CDR3 totals 13 residues. The CDR3 sequence: CASSPSSPYEQYF. The CDR3 bases are TGTGCCAGCAGCCCCTCGAGCCCATACGAGCAGTACTTC.

This clonotype was detected ten times or more. The CDR3 sequence is CASSPSGVVANEQFF. DNA of the CDR3: TGTGCCAGCAGCCCATCGGGGGTAGTAGCCAATGAGCAGTTCTTC. V gene TRBV9 combines with J gene TRBJ2-1, with TRBD2 as a possible D gene (6 bases). The CDR3 length is 15 residues. The V end lost 4 bases, the J end lost 6 bases, and 17 bases lay between the germline ends. CDR1 and CDR2 from the germline V gene are SGDLS and YYNGEE.

This clonotype was detected only a few times. This rearrangement joins TRBV20-1 to TRBJ1-5; a possible D gene is TRBD1 (6 bases). There are 16 residues in the CDR3. The germline V and J ends were trimmed by 1 base and 5 bases, with 18 bases remaining between them. Germline V CDR1 and CDR2: DFQATT, SNEGSKA (reference sequence). The CDR3 nucleotides are TGCAGTGCTAGAGTGAAGTTAGGACAGTATTATCAGCCCCAGCATTTT. This sequence encodes CSARVKLGQYYQPQHF.

There are many counts of this clonotype. V usage is TRBV12-3 or TRBV12-4 and J usage is TRBJ2-6; D is possibly TRBD1 (6 bases). V lost 6 bases to trimming and J lost 1 base, with 10 bases between them. This CDR3 has 15 residues. CDR3 DNA: TGTGCCAGCAGACTACAGGGTTCTGGGGCCAACGTCCTGACTTTC. Its protein product is CASRLQGSGANVLTF.

This clonotype was seen repeatedly, ten times or more. In DNA, the CDR3 is TGTGCCAGCAGCTTCCGAGCGGGAGGAGGTTTAGCGAAGAACACCGGGGAGCTGTTTTTT. This gives the protein CASSFRAGGGLAKNTGELFF. This chain joins TRBV7-3 and TRBJ2-2, with 9 bases fitting TRBD2. V lost 3 bases, J lost 1 base, and 15 bases stayed unmatched. The CDR3 spans 20 residues. Germline loops: CDR1 SGHTA, CDR2 FQGTGA.

This clonotype was picked up many times. This rearrangement joins TRBV28 to TRBJ2-7; no reliable D call. The V end lost 4 bases, the J end lost 7 bases, and 5 bases lay between the germline ends. There are 10 residues in the CDR3. The germline V gene encodes CDR1 MDHEN and CDR2 SYDVKM. CDR3 region: CASSSSEQYF. The CDR3 bases are TGTGCCAGCAGTTCTAGTGAGCAGTACTTC.

This clonotype was detected ten times or more. The chain joins TRBV7-8 to TRBJ2-5; D gene ambiguous. The CDR3 runs to 13 residues. Germline V gene sequence: CDR1 SGHVS, CDR2 FQNEAQ. Trimming left V 4 bases short and J 0 bases short, with 6 bases between. CDR3 coding DNA: TGTGCCAGCAGCTGGGCGTACCAAGAGACCCAGTACTTC. It is translated as CASSWAYQETQYF. Drawing the rest from reference TRBV7-8 and TRBJ2-5, the complete variable domain is GAGVSQSPRYKVAKRGQDVALRCDPISGHVSLFWYQQALGQGPEFLTYFQNEAQLDKSGLPSDRFFAERPEGSVSTLKIQRTQQEDSAVYLCASSWAYQETQYFGPGTRLLVL.

This clonotype was seen at least ten times. V usage is TRBV6-5 and J usage is TRBJ2-2; D is possibly TRBD1 or TRBD2 (6 bases each). The CDR3 extends over 15 amino acids. Trimming cost V 2 bases and J 6 bases, with 13 bases left between them. CDR1 MNHEY and CDR2 SVGAGI come from the germline V gene. The CDR3 is CASSYMAGGPGELFF. CDR3 in DNA: TGTGCCAGCAGTTACATGGCCGGGGGCCCCGGGGAGCTGTTTTTT.